This T cell receptor (beta chain) was recovered during a study of cytomegalovirus exposure and HLA in healthy donors. Whole-study results and caveats: Reports showed the classifier diagnosing cytomegalovirus status with high specificity and sensitivity. Later on, an analysis showed TCR association rates differing by HLA locus, with DRB1 the most and HLA-C the fewest. Associated with cytomegalovirus, according to the listing, were some 180 TCR beta chains.

At sampling all donors were nominally healthy, likely with unrecorded immune exposures. PCR was performed using 60 Vbeta and 13 Jbeta primers. The repertoire was sequenced with immunoSEQ multiplex PCR; TCRdb's copy has only in-frame clones and lacks some. The repertoire holds about 130,000 clones, about 71% seen once, with more than 2.5% in the top ten. About this clone itself: Its antigen is currently unknown.

The CDR3 is 14 amino acids. The J segment lost 8 bases and the V segment lost 0 bases, leaving 4 bases of the junction unmatched. Germline V gene sequence: CDR1 SGHRS, CDR2 YFSETQ. The sample taken for sequencing was PBMCs. This sequence was found in a woman aged 55-69 years in good health and CMV-seropositive. The chain links TRBV5-1 to TRBJ2-1; 8 bases are shared with TRBD1. CDR3 in amino acids: CASSLAQQGDEQFF. In DNA form, the CDR3 reads TGCGCCAGCAGCTTGGCCCAACAGGGGGATGAGCAGTTCTTC.